This T cell receptor beta chain was recovered during a study of T-cell reconstitution after alpha-beta-depleted transplantation in children. About this clonotype itself: Its antigen is not identified. One end of the junction does not line up with germline, which may come from a read error.

It was with unique molecular identifiers that the TCRbeta library was prepared. TCRdb re-called the PCR reads through MiXCR, storing one row per CDR3 protein. The sample carries hundreds of thousands of distinct CDR3 sequences, roughly 13% recorded once. The CDR3 sequence is 14 residues long. In germline, CDR1 is MNHEY, CDR2 SMNVEV (reference sequence). Notes on the study in general: When one year had passed after transplant, most T-cell counts and diversity came from newly produced T cells. About two months after transplant, alpha-beta T cells reportedly came from several hundred expanded graft clones.

The starting material was PBMCs, mostly from graft donor cells, obtained 360 days after TCRalphabeta/CD19-depleted stem cell transplant. The V and J genes are TRBV27 and TRBJ2-7, with 7 bases fitting TRBD2. The TCR sequence derives from a male patient between 5 and 17 years old who had a stem cell transplant for acute myeloid leukemia, so the T cells may come from the graft donor. In DNA, the CDR3 is TGTGCCAGCAGTCGAAGCGGGGCTCCCGCCCTCGAGGAATTC. Translating gives CASSRSGAPALEEF.